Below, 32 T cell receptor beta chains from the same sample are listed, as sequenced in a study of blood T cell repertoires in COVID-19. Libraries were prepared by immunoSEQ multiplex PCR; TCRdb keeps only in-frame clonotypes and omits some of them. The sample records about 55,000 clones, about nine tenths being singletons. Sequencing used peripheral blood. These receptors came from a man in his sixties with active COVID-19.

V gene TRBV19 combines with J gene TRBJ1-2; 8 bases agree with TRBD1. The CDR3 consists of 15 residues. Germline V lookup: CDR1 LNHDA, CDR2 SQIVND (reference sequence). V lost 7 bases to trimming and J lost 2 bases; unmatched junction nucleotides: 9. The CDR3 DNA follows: TGTGCCAGTATCATACGAACAGGGGGGAACTATGGCTACACCTTC. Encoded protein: CASIIRTGGNYGYTF.

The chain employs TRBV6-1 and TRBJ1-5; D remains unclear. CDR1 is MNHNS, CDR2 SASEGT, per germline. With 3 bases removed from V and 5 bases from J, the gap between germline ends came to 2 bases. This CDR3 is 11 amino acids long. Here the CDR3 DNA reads TGTGCCAGCAGTGACGATCAGCCCCAGCATTTT. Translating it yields CASSDDQPQHF.

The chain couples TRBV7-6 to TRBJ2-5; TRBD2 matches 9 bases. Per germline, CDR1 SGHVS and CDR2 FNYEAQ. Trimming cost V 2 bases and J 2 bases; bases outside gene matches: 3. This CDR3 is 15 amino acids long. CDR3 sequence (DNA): TGTGCCAGCAGCTTAAGACTAGCGGAGCAAGAGACCCAGTACTTC. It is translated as CASSLRLAEQETQYF.

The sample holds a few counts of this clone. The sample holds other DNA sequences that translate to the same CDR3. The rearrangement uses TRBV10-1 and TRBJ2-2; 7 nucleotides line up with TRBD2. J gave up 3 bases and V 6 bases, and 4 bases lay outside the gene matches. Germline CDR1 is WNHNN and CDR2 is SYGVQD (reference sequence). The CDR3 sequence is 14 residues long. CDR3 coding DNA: TGCGCCAGCAGCCGGGACTACGACACCGGGGAGCTGTTTTTT. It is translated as CASSRDYDTGELFF.

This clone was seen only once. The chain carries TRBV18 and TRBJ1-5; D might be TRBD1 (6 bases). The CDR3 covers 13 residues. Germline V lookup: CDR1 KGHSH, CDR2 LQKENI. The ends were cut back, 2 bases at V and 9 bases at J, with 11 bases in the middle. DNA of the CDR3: TGTGCCAGCTCACCAGGGGGCAGAGGGCCCCAGCATTTT. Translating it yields CASSPGGRGPQHF. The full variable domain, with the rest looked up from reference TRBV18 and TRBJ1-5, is NAGVMQNPRHLVRRRGQEARLRCSPMKGHSHVYWYRQLPEEGLKFMVYLQKENIIDESGMPKERFSAEFPKEGPSILRIQQVVRGDSAAYFCASSPGGRGPQHFGDGTRLSIL.

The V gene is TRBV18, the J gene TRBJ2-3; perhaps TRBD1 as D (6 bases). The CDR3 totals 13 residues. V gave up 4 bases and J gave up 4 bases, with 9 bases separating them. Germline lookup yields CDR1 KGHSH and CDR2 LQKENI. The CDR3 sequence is CASSRTEADTQYF. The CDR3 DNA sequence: TGTGCCAGCTCACGGACAGAGGCAGATACGCAGTATTTT. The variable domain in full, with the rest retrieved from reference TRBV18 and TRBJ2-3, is NAGVMQNPRHLVRRRGQEARLRCSPMKGHSHVYWYRQLPEEGLKFMVYLQKENIIDESGMPKERFSAEFPKEGPSILRIQQVVRGDSAAYFCASSRTEADTQYFGPGTRLTVL.

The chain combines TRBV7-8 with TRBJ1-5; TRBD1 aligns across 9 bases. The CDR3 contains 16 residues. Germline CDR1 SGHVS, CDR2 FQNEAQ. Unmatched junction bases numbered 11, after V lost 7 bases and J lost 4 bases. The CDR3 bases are TGTGCCAGCACCAAGTCCGGGACAGGGCGTAATCAGCCCCAGCATTTT. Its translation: CASTKSGTGRNQPQHF.

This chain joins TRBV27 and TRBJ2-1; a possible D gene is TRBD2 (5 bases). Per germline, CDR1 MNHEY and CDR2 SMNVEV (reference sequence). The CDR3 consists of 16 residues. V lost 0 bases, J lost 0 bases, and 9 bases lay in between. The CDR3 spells CASSLSAGDSYNEQFF. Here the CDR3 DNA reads TGTGCCAGCAGTTTATCCGCCGGGGACTCCTACAATGAGCAGTTCTTC.

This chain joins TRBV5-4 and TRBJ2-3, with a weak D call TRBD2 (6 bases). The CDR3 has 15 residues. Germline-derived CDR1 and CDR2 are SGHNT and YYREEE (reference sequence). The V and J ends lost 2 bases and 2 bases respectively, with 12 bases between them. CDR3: CASSFSSAYTDTQYF. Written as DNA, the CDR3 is TGTGCCAGCAGCTTCTCTAGCGCCTACACAGATACGCAGTATTTT.

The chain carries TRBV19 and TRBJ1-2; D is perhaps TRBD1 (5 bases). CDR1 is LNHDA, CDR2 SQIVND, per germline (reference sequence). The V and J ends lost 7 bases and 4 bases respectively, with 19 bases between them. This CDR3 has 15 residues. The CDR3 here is CASMRQPTETYGYTF. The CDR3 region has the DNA TGTGCCAGTATGAGGCAGCCGACAGAGACCTATGGCTACACCTTC.

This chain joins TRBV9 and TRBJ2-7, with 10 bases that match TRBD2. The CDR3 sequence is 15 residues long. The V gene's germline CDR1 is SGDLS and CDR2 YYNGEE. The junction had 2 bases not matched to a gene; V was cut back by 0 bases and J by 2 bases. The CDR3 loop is CASSVELAGTYEQYF. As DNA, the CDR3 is TGTGCCAGCAGCGTAGAACTAGCGGGAACCTACGAGCAGTACTTC.

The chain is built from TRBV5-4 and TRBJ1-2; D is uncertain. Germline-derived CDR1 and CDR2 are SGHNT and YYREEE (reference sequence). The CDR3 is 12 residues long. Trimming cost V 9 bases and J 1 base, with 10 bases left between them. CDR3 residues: CANATLNYGYTF. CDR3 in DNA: TGTGCCAACGCGACACTTAACTATGGCTACACCTTC. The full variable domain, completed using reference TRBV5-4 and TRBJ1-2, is ETGVTQSPTHLIKTRGQQVTLRCSSQSGHNTVSWYQQALGQGPQFIFQYYREEENGRGNFPPRFSGLQFPNYSSELNVNALELDDSALYLCANATLNYGYTFGSGTRLTVV.

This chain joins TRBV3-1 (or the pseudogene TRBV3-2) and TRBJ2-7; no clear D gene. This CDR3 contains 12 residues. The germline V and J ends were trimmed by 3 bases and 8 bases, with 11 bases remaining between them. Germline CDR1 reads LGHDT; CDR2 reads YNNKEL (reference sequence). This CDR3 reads CASSQEQRQQYF. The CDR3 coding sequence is TGTGCCAGCAGCCAGGAGCAAAGGCAGCAGTACTTC.

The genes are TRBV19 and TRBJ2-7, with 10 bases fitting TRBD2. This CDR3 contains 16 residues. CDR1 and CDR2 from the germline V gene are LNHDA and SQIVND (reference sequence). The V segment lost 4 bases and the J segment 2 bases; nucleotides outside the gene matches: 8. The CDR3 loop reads CASSTGGTSATYEQYF. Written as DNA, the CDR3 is TGTGCCAGTAGTACAGGGGGGACTAGCGCCACCTACGAGCAGTACTTC.

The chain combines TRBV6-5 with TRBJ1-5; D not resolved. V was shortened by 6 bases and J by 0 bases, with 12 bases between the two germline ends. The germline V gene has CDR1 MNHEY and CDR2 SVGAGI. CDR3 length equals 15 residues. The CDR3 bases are TGTGCCAGCAGGGGTACAGCCCATAGCAATCAGCCCCAGCATTTT. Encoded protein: CASRGTAHSNQPQHF.

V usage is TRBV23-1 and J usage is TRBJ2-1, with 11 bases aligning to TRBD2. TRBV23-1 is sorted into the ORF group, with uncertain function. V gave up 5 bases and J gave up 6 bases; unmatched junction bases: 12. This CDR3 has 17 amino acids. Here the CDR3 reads CASSSRLAGTPGNEQFF. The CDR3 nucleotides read TGCGCCAGCAGTTCCCGACTAGCGGGAACCCCAGGCAATGAGCAGTTCTTC.

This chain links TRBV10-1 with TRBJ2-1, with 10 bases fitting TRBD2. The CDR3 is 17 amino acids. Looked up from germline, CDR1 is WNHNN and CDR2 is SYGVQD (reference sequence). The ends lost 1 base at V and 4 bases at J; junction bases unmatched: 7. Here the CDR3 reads CASSEFVTSGLYNEQFF. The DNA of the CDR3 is TGCGCCAGCAGTGAGTTCGTGACTAGCGGGTTATACAATGAGCAGTTCTTC.

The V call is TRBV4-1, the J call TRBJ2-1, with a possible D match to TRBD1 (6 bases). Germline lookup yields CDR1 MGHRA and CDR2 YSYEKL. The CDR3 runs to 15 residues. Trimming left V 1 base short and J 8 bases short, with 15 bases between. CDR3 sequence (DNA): TGCGCCAGCAGCCAAGCCACAGGGAACAGACATGAGCAGTTCTTC. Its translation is CASSQATGNRHEQFF.

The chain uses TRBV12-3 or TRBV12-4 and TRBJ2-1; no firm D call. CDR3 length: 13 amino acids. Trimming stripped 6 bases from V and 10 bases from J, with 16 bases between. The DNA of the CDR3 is TGTGCCAGCAGCCTTACTCTAGTAAGAGAGCAGTTCTTC. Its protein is CASSLTLVREQFF.

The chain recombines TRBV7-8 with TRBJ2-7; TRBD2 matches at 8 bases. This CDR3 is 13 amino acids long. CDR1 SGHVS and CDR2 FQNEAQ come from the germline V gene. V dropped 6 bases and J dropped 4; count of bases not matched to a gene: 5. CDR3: CASSRSGSYEQYF. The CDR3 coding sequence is TGTGCCAGCAGTCGAAGCGGGAGTTACGAGCAGTACTTC.

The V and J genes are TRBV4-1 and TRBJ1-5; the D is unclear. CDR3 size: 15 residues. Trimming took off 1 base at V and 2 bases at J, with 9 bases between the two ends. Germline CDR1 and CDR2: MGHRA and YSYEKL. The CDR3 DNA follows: TGCGCCAGCAGCCAAGTTAGCGGGGGCAATCAGCCCCAGCATTTT. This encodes CASSQVSGGNQPQHF.

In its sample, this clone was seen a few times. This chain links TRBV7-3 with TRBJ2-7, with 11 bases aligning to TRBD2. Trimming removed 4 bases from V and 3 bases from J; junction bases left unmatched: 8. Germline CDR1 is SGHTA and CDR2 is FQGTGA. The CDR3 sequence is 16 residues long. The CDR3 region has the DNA TGTGCCAGCAGCTCCCTAGCGGGAGGTGTCCTCTACGAGCAGTACTTC. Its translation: CASSSLAGGVLYEQYF.

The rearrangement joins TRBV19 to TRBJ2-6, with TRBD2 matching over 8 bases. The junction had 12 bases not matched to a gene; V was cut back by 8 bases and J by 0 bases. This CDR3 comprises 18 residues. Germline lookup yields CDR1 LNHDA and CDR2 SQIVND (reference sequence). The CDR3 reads CASGRGGRATSGANVLTF. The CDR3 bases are TGTGCCAGTGGCCGGGGGGGCAGGGCGACCTCTGGGGCCAACGTCCTGACTTTC.

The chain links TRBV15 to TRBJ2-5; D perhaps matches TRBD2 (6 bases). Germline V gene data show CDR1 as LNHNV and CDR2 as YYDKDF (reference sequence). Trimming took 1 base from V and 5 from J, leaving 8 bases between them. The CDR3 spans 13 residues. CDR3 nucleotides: TGTGCCACCAGCAGAGTTGGAGGGGAGACCCAGTACTTC. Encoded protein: CATSRVGGETQYF.

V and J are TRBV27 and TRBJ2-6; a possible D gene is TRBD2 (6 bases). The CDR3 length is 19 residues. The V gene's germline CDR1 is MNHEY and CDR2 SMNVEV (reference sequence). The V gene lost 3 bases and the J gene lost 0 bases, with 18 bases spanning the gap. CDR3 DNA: TGTGCCAGCAGTTTTTCTCAATCTAGCGACAGCTCTGGGGCCAACGTCCTGACTTTC. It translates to CASSFSQSSDSSGANVLTF.

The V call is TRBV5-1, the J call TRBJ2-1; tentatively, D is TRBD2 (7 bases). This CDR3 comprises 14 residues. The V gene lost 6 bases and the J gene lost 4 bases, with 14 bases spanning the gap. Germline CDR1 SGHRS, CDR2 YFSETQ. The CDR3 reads CASKSGEGYNEQFF. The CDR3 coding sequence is TGCGCCAGCAAGTCAGGGGAGGGGTACAATGAGCAGTTCTTC.

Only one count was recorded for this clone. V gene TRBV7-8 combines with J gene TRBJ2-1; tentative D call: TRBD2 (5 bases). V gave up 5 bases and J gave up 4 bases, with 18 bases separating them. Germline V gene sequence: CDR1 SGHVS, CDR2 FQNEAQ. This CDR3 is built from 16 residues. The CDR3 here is CASSPGLLPLYNEQFF. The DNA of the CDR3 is TGTGCCAGCAGCCCCGGACTTCTCCCCCTATACAATGAGCAGTTCTTC.

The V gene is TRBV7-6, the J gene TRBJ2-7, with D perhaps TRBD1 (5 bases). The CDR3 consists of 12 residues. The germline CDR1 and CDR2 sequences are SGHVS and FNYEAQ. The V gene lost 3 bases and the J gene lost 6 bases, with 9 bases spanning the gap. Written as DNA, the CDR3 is TGTGCCAGCAGCTTGGACACACGCGAGCAGTACTTC. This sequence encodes CASSLDTREQYF.

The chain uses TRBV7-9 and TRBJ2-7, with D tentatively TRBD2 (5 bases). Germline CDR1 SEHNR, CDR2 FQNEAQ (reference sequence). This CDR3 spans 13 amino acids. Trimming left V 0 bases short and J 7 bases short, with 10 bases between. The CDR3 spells CASSLAVTGEQYF. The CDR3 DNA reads TGTGCCAGCAGCTTAGCCGTCACGGGGGAGCAGTACTTC.

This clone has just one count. The CDR3 sequence: CASSLEGDTQYF. The CDR3 DNA sequence: TGCGCCAGCAGCTTGGAGGGGGATACGCAGTATTTT. The chain has TRBV5-1 and TRBJ2-3; possible D gene TRBD1, 5 bases. Germline V gene lookup returns CDR1 SGHRS and CDR2 YFSETQ. The CDR3 spans 12 residues. The ends were cut back, 0 bases at V and 6 bases at J, with 5 bases in the middle.

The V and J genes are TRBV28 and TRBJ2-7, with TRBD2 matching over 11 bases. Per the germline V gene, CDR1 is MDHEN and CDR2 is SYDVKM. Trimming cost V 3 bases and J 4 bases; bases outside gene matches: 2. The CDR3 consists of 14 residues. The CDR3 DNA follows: TGTGCCAGCAGTTTTTCTAGCGGGAGGTACGAGCAGTACTTC. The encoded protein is CASSFSSGRYEQYF.

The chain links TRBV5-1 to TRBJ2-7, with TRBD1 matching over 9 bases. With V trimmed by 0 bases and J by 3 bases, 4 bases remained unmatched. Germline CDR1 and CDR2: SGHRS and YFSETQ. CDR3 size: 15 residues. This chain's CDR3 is CASSLVWTGVYEQYF. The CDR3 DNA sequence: TGCGCCAGCAGCTTGGTTTGGACAGGGGTCTACGAGCAGTACTTC.